Listed below are T cell receptor beta chains from one sample, sequenced in a study of blood T cells in healthy people across ages. From the 5' RACE reads, TCRdb called clonotypes with MiXCR, one entry per CDR3 protein. The sample lists hundreds of thousands of distinct CDR3 sequences, over 20% seen once, with roughly 3.6% in the top ten. Sequencing was carried out using blood. The receptors derive from a man in his 70s in good health. Each CDR3 is given with its conserved first and last residue. D genes are given only for firm matches. Size is stated for part of the rows, as once, few or many counts, or as a class when the clone is expanded.

v_call,d_call,cdr3_length,clone_size,j_call,cdr3_nt,cdr3_aa
TRBV6-1,-,16,-,TRBJ2-3,TGTGCCAGCAGTGAAAAAGACGGAGTGGGGGCAGATACGCAGTATTTT,CASSEKDGVGADTQYF
TRBV9,-,14,few,TRBJ2-5,TGTGCCAGCAGCGTATCGTCCGGCAGAGAGACCCAGTACTTC,CASSVSSGRETQYF
TRBV25-1,-,12,many,TRBJ2-1,TGTGCCAGCAGTCCTGCCTACAATGAGCAGTTCTTC,CASSPAYNEQFF
TRBV5-1,-,15,-,TRBJ2-3,TGCGCCAGCAGCTCCGGACGGGACTTCACAGGTACGCAGTATTTT,CASSSGRDFTGTQYF
TRBV6-1,TRBD2,16,many,TRBJ2-5,TGTGCCAGCAGTGGGACGACTAGCGGGGCGAGTGAGACCCAGTACTTC,CASSGTTSGASETQYF
TRBV19,TRBD2,17,-,TRBJ2-1,TGTGCCAGTAGTCCTCCCGGACTAGCTGGGACTCTCAATGAGCAGTTCTTC,CASSPPGLAGTLNEQFF
TRBV28,TRBD1,15,few,TRBJ1-2,TGTGCCAGCACCGGTACCGGGACAGGGGATAGTGGCTACACCTTC,CASTGTGTGDSGYTF
TRBV6-5,TRBD1,16,few,TRBJ1-2,TGTGCCAGCAGTTATGAGCAGGGGGGTGATTTGGGCGGCTACACCTTC,CASSYEQGGDLGGYTF
TRBV29-1,TRBD2,16,-,TRBJ2-1,TGCAGCGTTGAAACCCAGTGGGTGGCTAGCGGAAATGAGCAGTTCTTC,CSVETQWVASGNEQFF
TRBV6-6,-,15,few,TRBJ2-5,TGTGCCAGCAGCCACGCGGAGCGATGGCAAGAGACCCAGTACTTC,CASSHAERWQETQYF
TRBV6-6,-,14,-,TRBJ2-5,TGTGCCAGCAGTGCCCCCGGGAAAAAAGAGACCCAGTACTTC,CASSAPGKKETQYF
TRBV29-1,-,11,few,TRBJ2-3,TGCAGCGTCGTCCGATTTGATACGCAGTATTTT,CSVVRFDTQYF
TRBV29-1,-,12,few,TRBJ1-5,TGCAGCGTTAGCGGCGGTGATCAGCCCCAGCATTTT,CSVSGGDQPQHF
TRBV4-1,TRBD1,15,-,TRBJ2-7,TGCGCCAGCAGCCAAGCCCTGGACAGGGGCTACGAGCAGTACTTC,CASSQALDRGYEQYF
TRBV5-1,-,14,-,TRBJ2-4,TGCGCCAGCAGCTTGGGAGGGGTTAGAAACATTCAGTACTTC,CASSLGGVRNIQYF
TRBV3-1,-,18,-,TRBJ1-3,TGTGCCAGCAGCCACCGGACAGCTATACGATCCTCTGGAAGCACCATATATTTT,CASSHRTAIRSSGSTIYF
TRBV14,TRBD2,17,-,TRBJ2-1,TGTGCCAGCAGCCCCCCCGGGACTAGCGGGAGGGGAAATGAGCAGTTCTTC,CASSPPGTSGRGNEQFF
TRBV6-5,TRBD1,15,-,TRBJ1-4,TGTGCCAGCAGTTCGCCCGGGACAGGGGGAAGAAAACTGTTTTTT,CASSSPGTGGRKLFF
TRBV5-1,-,13,few,TRBJ2-3,TGCGCCAGCAGGCAGGAAACCAGTGGTACGCAGTATTTT,CASRQETSGTQYF
TRBV4-1,TRBD2,18,few,TRBJ2-1,TGCGCCAGCAGCCAACCACTTTCGACTAGCGGGAAAAACAATGAGCAGTTCTTC,CASSQPLSTSGKNNEQFF
TRBV29-1,TRBD2,14,-,TRBJ2-5,TGCAGCGTTGTACCCCATTCGGGAGGGGAGACCCAGTACTTC,CSVVPHSGGETQYF
TRBV5-6,TRBD2,16,few,TRBJ2-1,TGTGCCAGCAGCATCAGGACTAGCGGGAATTACAATGAGCAGTTCTTC,CASSIRTSGNYNEQFF
TRBV27,-,13,many,TRBJ2-7,TGTGCCAGTAGTCTGGGCACCTCCTACGAGCAGTACTTC,CASSLGTSYEQYF
TRBV2,-,12,-,TRBJ2-7,TGTGCCAGCAGTGAAGTGACAGTCGAGCAGTACTTC,CASSEVTVEQYF
TRBV5-1,-,20,-,TRBJ2-1,TGCGCCAGCAGCTTGCCGTCGAGCGGGACACGTCTTGGGGGCTACAATGAGCAGTTCTTC,CASSLPSSGTRLGGYNEQFF
TRBV20-1,TRBD2,12,-,TRBJ2-5,TGCAGTGCCCAGCGGGAAGGGGAGACCCAGTACTTC,CSAQREGETQYF
TRBV3-1,-,13,few,TRBJ2-7,TGTGCCAGCAGCCAAGATCGAGTCTGGGAGCAGTACTTC,CASSQDRVWEQYF
TRBV12-3/TRBV12-4,-,11,-,TRBJ1-1,TGTGCCAGCGTTCCGAGGTCTGAAGCTTTCTTT,CASVPRSEAFF
TRBV7-3,TRBD2,13,-,TRBJ2-7,TGTGCCAGCAGCTCGACTAGCATTGGCGAGCAGTACTTC,CASSSTSIGEQYF